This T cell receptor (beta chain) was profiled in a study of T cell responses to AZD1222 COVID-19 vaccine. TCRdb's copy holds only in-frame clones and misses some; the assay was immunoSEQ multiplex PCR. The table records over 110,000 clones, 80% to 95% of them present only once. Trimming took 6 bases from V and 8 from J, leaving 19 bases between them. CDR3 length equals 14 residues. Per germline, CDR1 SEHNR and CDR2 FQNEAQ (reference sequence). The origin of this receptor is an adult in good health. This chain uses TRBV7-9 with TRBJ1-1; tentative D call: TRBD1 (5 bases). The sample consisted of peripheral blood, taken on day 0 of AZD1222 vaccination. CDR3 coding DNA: TGTGCCAGCAGGCCGGGGGGTGCCTATAACGAAGCTTTCTTT. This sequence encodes CASRPGGAYNEAFF.